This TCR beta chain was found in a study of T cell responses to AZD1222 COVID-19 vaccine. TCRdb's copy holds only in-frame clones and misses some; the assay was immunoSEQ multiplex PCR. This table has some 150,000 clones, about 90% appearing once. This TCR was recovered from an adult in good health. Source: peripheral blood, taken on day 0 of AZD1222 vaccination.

The CDR3: CASSGQAGADTQYF. The CDR3 DNA follows: TGTGCCAGCAGTGGCCAAGCGGGAGCAGATACGCAGTATTTT. The V call is TRBV25-1, the J call TRBJ2-3; 8 bases are a match to TRBD2. The V gene's germline CDR1 is MGHDK and CDR2 SYGVNS. CDR3 size: 14 residues. The V segment lost 4 bases and the J segment 4 bases; nucleotides outside the gene matches: 4.